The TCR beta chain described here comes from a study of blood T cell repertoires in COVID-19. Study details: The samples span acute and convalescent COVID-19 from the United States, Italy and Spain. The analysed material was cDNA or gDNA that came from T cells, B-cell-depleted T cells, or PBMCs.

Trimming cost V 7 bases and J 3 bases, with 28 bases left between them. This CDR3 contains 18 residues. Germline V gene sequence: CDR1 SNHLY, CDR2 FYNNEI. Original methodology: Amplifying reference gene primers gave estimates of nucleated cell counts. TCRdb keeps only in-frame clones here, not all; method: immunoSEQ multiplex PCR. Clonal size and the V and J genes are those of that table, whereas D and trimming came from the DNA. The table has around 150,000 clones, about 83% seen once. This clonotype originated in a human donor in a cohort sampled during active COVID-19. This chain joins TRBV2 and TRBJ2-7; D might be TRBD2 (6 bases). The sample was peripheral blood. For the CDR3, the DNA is TGTGCCAGCATTTCGGCGGGACGTCGATCAAATGGGATCTACGAGCAGTACTTC. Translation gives CASISAGRRSNGIYEQYF.